These 31 T cell receptor beta chains came from one sample sequenced in a study of beta chain features in type 1 diabetes. Expressed TCRB transcripts were sequenced after all isolated RNA was converted to cDNA. The data were produced by immunoSEQ multiplex PCR, yet TCRdb's version contains in-frame clones alone and is incomplete. This sample has hundreds of thousands of clones, with 15% to 17% found just once. The sequencing input was naive CD4+ T cells from blood. The receptor source for this set is a man aged 18-30 years in good health.

This chain links TRBV7-2 with TRBJ2-3; D gene ambiguous. The V gene lost 10 bases and the J gene lost 1 base, with 15 bases spanning the gap. This CDR3 is 14 amino acids long. CDR1 SGHTA and CDR2 FQGNSA come from the germline V gene. The CDR3 DNA is TGTGCCACCCCAGGAAGGGCAGGCACAGATACGCAGTATTTT. Protein product: CATPGRAGTDTQYF. Variable domain in full (rest from reference TRBV7-2 and TRBJ2-3): GAGVSQSPSNKVTEKGKDVELRCDPISGHTALYWYRQSLGQGLEFLIYFQGNSAPDKSGLPSDRFSAERTGGSVSTLTIQRTQQEDSAVYLCATPGRAGTDTQYFGPGTRLTVL.

The genes are TRBV4-1 and TRBJ2-5, with a possible D match to TRBD2 (6 bases). Germline V CDR1 and CDR2: MGHRA, YSYEKL. The CDR3 spans 18 residues. With 0 bases removed from V and 0 bases from J, the gap between germline ends came to 17 bases. For the CDR3, the DNA is TGCGCCAGCAGCCAAGATCGCGGGACTCCGACAAACCAAGAGACCCAGTACTTC. This translates into CASSQDRGTPTNQETQYF.

V and J are TRBV7-9 and TRBJ1-1; D remains ambiguous. The CDR3 runs 13 residues. V lost 4 bases and J 5 bases, leaving 11 bases between the germline ends. Germline CDR1 is SEHNR and CDR2 is FQNEAQ (reference sequence). In DNA form, the CDR3 reads TGTGCCAGCAGCTCAAGAGGGAGGACTGAAGCTTTCTTT. Protein sequence: CASSSRGRTEAFF.

This clone was observed a handful of times. This sequence joins TRBV9 and TRBJ1-1; TRBD1 matches at 8 bases. Trimming cost V 3 bases and J 5 bases; bases outside gene matches: 6. This CDR3 comprises 14 residues. From germline, CDR1 is SGDLS and CDR2 YYNGEE. This CDR3 is CASSARTGNTEAFF. CDR3 bases: TGTGCCAGCAGCGCGAGGACAGGGAATACTGAAGCTTTCTTT.

In DNA, the CDR3 is TGCGCCAGCAGCTTGGGGGGACAGGAGAAAGGCTACACCTTC. This gives the protein CASSLGGQEKGYTF. V usage is TRBV5-1 and J usage is TRBJ1-2; TRBD1 matches 8 bases. The CDR3 is 14 residues long. The V segment lost 0 bases and the J segment 8 bases; nucleotides outside the gene matches: 6. From germline, CDR1 is SGHRS and CDR2 YFSETQ.

The CDR3 DNA is TGTGCCAGCAGTTGGACCGGCCGGACCCAGTACTTC. It codes for CASSWTGRTQYF. The V call is TRBV28, the J call TRBJ2-5; D ambiguous. The V end lost 4 bases, the J end lost 7 bases, and 10 bases lay between the germline ends. CDR3 length equals 12 residues. Germline CDR1 reads MDHEN; CDR2 reads SYDVKM. Full variable domain (outside the CDR3, taken from reference TRBV28 and TRBJ2-5): DVKVTQSSRYLVKRTGEKVFLECVQDMDHENMFWYRQDPGLGLRLIYFSYDVKMKEKGDIPEGYSVSREKKERFSLILESASTNQTSMYLCASSWTGRTQYFGPGTRLLVL.

The chain recombines TRBV9 with TRBJ2-7, with 7 nucleotides matching TRBD2. The germline CDR1 and CDR2 sequences are SGDLS and YYNGEE. Unmatched junction bases numbered 6, after V lost 3 bases and J lost 3 bases. The CDR3 spans 14 residues. The CDR3 loop is CASSEGLAVYEQYF. CDR3 DNA sequence: TGTGCCAGCAGCGAGGGGCTAGCGGTCTACGAGCAGTACTTC.

This clone was found a few times. The CDR3 DNA is TGCGCCAGCAGCCCGGAACCGGGACGGCCGTCCAATGAGCAGTTCTTC. Amino acid sequence: CASSPEPGRPSNEQFF. The chain joins TRBV5-1 to TRBJ2-1; either TRBD1 or TRBD2 may supply D (5 bases each). V was pared by 4 bases and J by 6 bases, with 20 bases between. The CDR3 is made up of 16 amino acids. Germline-derived CDR1 and CDR2 are SGHRS and YFSETQ.

The rearrangement links TRBV5-4 to TRBJ2-5; D assignment may be TRBD1 or TRBD2 (5 bases each). The CDR3 consists of 14 residues. V shed 4 bases and J shed 4 bases, with 14 bases lying between them. The V gene's germline CDR1 is SGHNT and CDR2 YYREEE (reference sequence). Here the CDR3 reads CASSPMGDAETQYF. As DNA, the CDR3 is TGTGCCAGCAGCCCCATGGGGGACGCAGAGACCCAGTACTTC.

This clone was seen more than once but under ten times. This chain joins TRBV9 and TRBJ2-7; the match to TRBD2 covers 7 bases. Germline values: CDR1 SGDLS, CDR2 YYNGEE. The length of the CDR3 is 15 residues. J lost 5 bases, V lost 5 bases, and 13 bases had no gene match. CDR3: CASSRFSGKRNEQYF. CDR3 bases: TGTGCCAGCAGTCGTTTCAGCGGGAAGCGAAACGAGCAGTACTTC.

The gene calls are TRBV2 and TRBJ2-7; unclear D gene. With 2 bases removed from V and 12 bases from J, the gap between germline ends came to 14 bases. Germline assignment: CDR1 SNHLY and CDR2 FYNNEI. The CDR3 sequence is 12 residues long. In nucleotides, the CDR3 is TGTGCCAGCAGTGAATTCTGGGGTAAAATGTACTTC. Protein sequence: CASSEFWGKMYF.

This clone was picked up a small number of times. The J gene is TRBJ1-2, the V gene TRBV7-9, with D maybe TRBD1 (5 bases). This CDR3 has 12 residues. Germline CDR1 and CDR2: SEHNR and FQNEAQ (reference sequence). V was pared by 4 bases and J by 4 bases, with 7 bases between. CDR3 region: CASSSTVYGYTF. For the CDR3, the DNA is TGTGCCAGCAGCTCGACAGTCTATGGCTACACCTTC.

This clone was observed a few times. The rearrangement links TRBV9 to TRBJ2-1; TRBD2 agrees at 13 bases. Unmatched junction bases numbered 7, after V lost 2 bases and J lost 8 bases. The CDR3 consists of 16 residues. Germline CDR1 SGDLS, CDR2 YYNGEE. This CDR3 reads CASSVWTSGSVDEQFF. The CDR3 bases are TGTGCCAGCAGCGTTTGGACTAGCGGGAGTGTGGATGAGCAGTTCTTC.

The table lists this clone with a few counts. The rearrangement uses TRBV18 and TRBJ2-4; D is possibly TRBD1 (5 bases). V lost 2 bases to trimming and J lost 0 bases, with 14 bases between them. The length of the CDR3 is 17 residues. Germline CDR1 reads KGHSH; CDR2 reads LQKENI. The CDR3 DNA follows: TGTGCCAGCTCACCAGTCCTAGGGGCAGCAGCCAAAAACATTCAGTACTTC. This encodes CASSPVLGAAAKNIQYF.

This sequence joins TRBV29-1 and TRBJ2-1; TRBD1 agrees at 9 bases. This CDR3 contains 14 residues. The junction had 4 bases not matched to a gene; V was cut back by 2 bases and J by 5 bases. Germline-derived CDR1 and CDR2 are SQVTM and ANQGSEA. The CDR3 is CSVERGTGNNEQFF. CDR3 nucleotide sequence: TGCAGCGTTGAAAGAGGGACAGGGAACAATGAGCAGTTCTTC.

This clone was detected only a few times. This chain uses TRBV5-8 with TRBJ2-2; TRBD1 aligns across 8 bases. CDR1 and CDR2 (germline): SGHTS, YDEGEE. V trimming: 6 bases; J trimming: 4 bases; junction bases outside the gene matches: 8. The CDR3 spans 15 residues. The CDR3 region is CASTRTGPGTGELFF. The CDR3 nucleotides are TGTGCCAGCACCCGGACAGGGCCAGGCACCGGGGAGCTGTTTTTT.

The genes are TRBV7-2 and TRBJ2-3; 7 bases align to TRBD1. Trimming took 4 bases from V and 4 from J; bases not matched to a gene: 5. The CDR3 spans 14 residues. Germline CDR1 is SGHTA and CDR2 is FQGNSA. The CDR3 sequence: CASSSKTGSDTQYF. The CDR3 DNA sequence: TGTGCCAGCAGCTCCAAGACAGGGTCAGATACGCAGTATTTT. Drawing the rest from reference TRBV7-2 and TRBJ2-3, the complete variable domain is GAGVSQSPSNKVTEKGKDVELRCDPISGHTALYWYRQSLGQGLEFLIYFQGNSAPDKSGLPSDRFSAERTGGSVSTLTIQRTQQEDSAVYLCASSSKTGSDTQYFGPGTRLTVL.

This clone occurred a few times. The chain carries TRBV10-3 and TRBJ1-6; tentatively, D is TRBD1 (5 bases). Trimming removed 0 bases at V and 6 bases at J, with 9 bases between. CDR1 ENHRY and CDR2 SYGVKD come from the germline V gene. The CDR3 covers 15 residues. CDR3 sequence: CAISESWGSNSPLHF. Here the CDR3 DNA reads TGTGCCATCAGTGAGTCGTGGGGGTCTAATTCACCCCTCCACTTT.

This sequence joins TRBV5-4 and TRBJ1-5; D perhaps matches TRBD1 (5 bases). Germline V gene data show CDR1 as SGHNT and CDR2 as YYREEE (reference sequence). Trimming stripped 0 bases from V and 5 bases from J, with 9 bases between. The CDR3 loop spans 14 amino acids. The CDR3 loop reads CASSLGGVHQPQHF. The CDR3 region has the DNA TGTGCCAGCAGCTTGGGGGGGGTTCATCAGCCCCAGCATTTT.

This clone appeared a few times. At one end the junction does not follow the germline gene, possibly because of a read error. The CDR3 loop is CASRLTRGGGEQDF. In DNA, the CDR3 is TGTGCCAGCAGACTTACGAGGGGAGGGGGAGAACAGGACTTC. The gene calls are TRBV7-2 and TRBJ2-5; TRBD2 is a possible D gene (7 bases). The CDR3 has 14 amino acids. Germline values: CDR1 SGHTA, CDR2 FQGNSA. The variable domain in full, with the rest retrieved from reference TRBV7-2 and TRBJ2-5, is GAGVSQSPSNKVTEKGKDVELRCDPISGHTALYWYRQSLGQGLEFLIYFQGNSAPDKSGLPSDRFSAERTGGSVSTLTIQRTQQEDSAVYLCASRLTRGGGEQDFGPGTRLLVL.

This clone turned up a few times. The chain couples TRBV5-5 to TRBJ2-6; no clear D. Trimming took 0 bases from V and 0 from J, leaving 7 bases between them. Germline loops: CDR1 SGHKS, CDR2 YYEKEE (reference sequence). CDR3 length equals 16 residues. The CDR3 sequence is CASSLVVSSGANVLTF. CDR3 DNA: TGTGCCAGCAGCTTGGTCGTGAGCTCTGGGGCCAACGTCCTGACTTTC. The entire variable domain, with the rest obtained from reference TRBV5-5 and TRBJ2-6, is as follows: DAGVTQSPTHLIKTRGQQVTLRCSPISGHKSVSWYQQVLGQGPQFIFQYYEKEERGRGNFPDRFSARQFPNYSSELNVNALLLGDSALYLCASSLVVSSGANVLTFGAGSRLTVL.

This clone has just a few counts. The J gene is TRBJ2-1, the V gene TRBV7-3, with D possibly TRBD2 on 6 matching bases. This CDR3 is 14 amino acids long. Between the trimmed V and J ends, which lost 5 bases and 8 bases, there was a span of 16 bases. Germline CDR1 and CDR2: SGHTA and FQGTGA. CDR3 sequence reads: CASSQGAGWDEQFF. CDR3 DNA: TGTGCCAGCAGCCAAGGGGCGGGGTGGGATGAGCAGTTCTTC.

In this sample, this clone turned up a few times. V and J are TRBV18 and TRBJ2-5; no clear D. V dropped 5 bases and J dropped 0 bases, with 7 bases sitting between them. There are 13 residues in the CDR3. Germline CDR1 is KGHSH and CDR2 is LQKENI. DNA of the CDR3: TGTGCCAGCTCATCAGAGTACCAAGAGACCCAGTACTTC. It yields the protein CASSSEYQETQYF.

V is TRBV4-1 and J is TRBJ1-1, with D possibly TRBD1 on 6 matching bases. Trimming removed 1 base at V and 10 bases at J, with 10 bases between. Per germline, CDR1 MGHRA and CDR2 YSYEKL. This CDR3 spans 12 amino acids. The CDR3 spells CASSQVGAGAFF. The CDR3 DNA follows: TGCGCCAGCAGCCAAGTGGGGGCGGGAGCTTTCTTT.

The chain links TRBV7-2 to TRBJ1-1, with unresolved D. Germline CDR1 is SGHTA and CDR2 is FQGNSA. With 4 bases removed from V and 6 bases from J, the gap between germline ends came to 9 bases. There are 12 residues in the CDR3. The CDR3 DNA sequence: TGTGCCAGCAGCTCATGGGGTTCTGAAGCTTTCTTT. This gives the protein CASSSWGSEAFF.

This clone was seen a handful of times. The chain has TRBV23-1 and TRBJ2-3; D is unresolved. TRBV23-1 is treated as an ORF (open reading frame) with a function not yet certain. This CDR3 spans 14 amino acids. Between the trimmed V and J ends, which lost 2 bases and 4 bases, there was a span of 10 bases. The DNA of the CDR3 is TGCGCCAGCAGTCAAGGGGTTTCCCCAGATACGCAGTATTTT. It codes for CASSQGVSPDTQYF.

This chain uses TRBV7-2 with TRBJ2-7, with D possibly matching TRBD1 (5 bases). The V and J ends lost 5 bases and 2 bases respectively, with 16 bases between them. The CDR3 covers 15 residues. CDR1 is SGHTA, CDR2 FQGNSA, per germline. In DNA form, the CDR3 reads TGTGCCAGCAGCCCCTGGACAACCCAGACCTACGAGCAGTACTTC. It translates to CASSPWTTQTYEQYF.

This clone appeared a few times. The chain has TRBV18 and TRBJ2-1, with 8 nucleotides matching TRBD1. The CDR3 length is 16 residues. CDR1 and CDR2 (germline): KGHSH, LQKENI. V lost 3 bases and J lost 4; bases outside the gene matches: 8. The CDR3 loop is CASSPEMQGAYNEQFF. The DNA for the CDR3 is TGTGCCAGCTCACCTGAAATGCAGGGGGCATACAATGAGCAGTTCTTC.

The chain combines TRBV28 with TRBJ2-7; D might be TRBD1 (6 bases). Germline CDR1 and CDR2: MDHEN and SYDVKM. This CDR3 region has 17 residues. V gave up 2 bases and J gave up 0 bases, with 17 bases separating them. The CDR3 DNA sequence: TGTGCCAGCAGTTTAGGCTTGTGGACAGCGAGCTCCTACGAGCAGTACTTC. It translates to CASSLGLWTASSYEQYF.

This rearrangement joins TRBV5-6 to TRBJ2-1; TRBD1 agrees at 8 bases. This CDR3 region has 16 residues. CDR1 is SGHDT, CDR2 YYEEEE, per germline. J gave up 4 bases and V 0 bases, and 6 bases lay outside the gene matches. The CDR3 DNA reads as TGTGCCAGCAGCTTGGACCAGGGGGCAGGTTACAATGAGCAGTTCTTC. Amino acids: CASSLDQGAGYNEQFF.

The chain couples TRBV11-2 to TRBJ2-3; 7 bases are shared with TRBD2. CDR3 size: 17 residues. Unmatched junction bases numbered 13, after V lost 5 bases and J lost 2 bases. Germline lookup yields CDR1 SGHAT and CDR2 FQNNGV. CDR3 amino acids: CASSEWGGGLSTDTQYF. Written as DNA, the CDR3 is TGTGCCAGCAGCGAATGGGGGGGAGGCCTTTCCACAGATACGCAGTATTTT.